The 18 T cell receptor beta chains below were found in one sample sequenced in a study of cytomegalovirus exposure and HLA in healthy donors. Primers included in the PCR were 60 Vbeta and 13 Jbeta primers. Only in-frame clones appear in the TCRdb table, and some are missing; sequencing was by immunoSEQ multiplex PCR. Of around 100,000 clones listed, roughly 73% are singletons. Sequencing was done on a sample of PBMCs. Receptors were obtained from a woman aged 25 to 39 in good health and CMV-seronegative.

This clone was counted only a few times. This chain joins TRBV4-3 and TRBJ2-5, with TRBD2 matching over 8 bases. Per the germline V gene, CDR1 is LGHNA and CDR2 is YSLEER. The CDR3 has 15 residues. The junction had 3 bases not matched to a gene; V was cut back by 1 base and J by 2 bases. The CDR3 region has the DNA TGCGCCAGCAGCCAAGGGTTAGCGGGGCAAGAGACCCAGTACTTC. Translated, it gives CASSQGLAGQETQYF.

The gene calls are TRBV4-2 and TRBJ1-4; no clear D gene. CDR3 length: 15 amino acids. Deletions cut 0 bases from V and 5 bases from J, with 10 bases between. Germline CDR1 reads LGHNA; CDR2 reads YNFKEQ. CDR3: CASSQDPTVNEKLFF. The CDR3 nucleotides read TGTGCCAGCAGCCAAGACCCCACGGTGAATGAAAAACTGTTTTTT.

This chain connects TRBV27 to TRBJ1-4; 9 nucleotides align to TRBD1. The CDR3 has 15 amino acids. Germline CDR1 is MNHEY and CDR2 is SMNVEV (reference sequence). The trim removed 9 bases at V and 7 bases at J, leaving 12 bases unmatched. The CDR3 region is CASSRGQGTGEKLFF. CDR3 nucleotide sequence: TGTGCCAGTTCGAGGGGACAGGGTACGGGTGAAAAACTGTTTTTT.

J is TRBJ1-1 and V is TRBV29-1; 10 bases map to TRBD1. Germline trimming cut 1 base from V and 9 bases from J; bases unmatched to any gene: 11. This CDR3 contains 15 residues. Germline-derived CDR1 and CDR2 are SQVTM and ANQGSEA. The CDR3 sequence is CSVEGSGTGALKAFF. The DNA of the CDR3 is TGCAGCGTTGAAGGATCCGGGACAGGGGCCCTTAAAGCTTTCTTT.

The chain joins TRBV29-1 to TRBJ1-5; TRBD1 agrees at 8 bases. The CDR3 spans 15 residues. Germline V gene sequence: CDR1 SQVTM, CDR2 ANQGSEA. V trimming: 4 bases; J trimming: 2 bases; junction bases outside the gene matches: 7. The CDR3 is CSVGTGLGGNQPQHF. The CDR3 DNA reads as TGCAGCGTTGGGACAGGGCTAGGCGGCAATCAGCCCCAGCATTTT.

V gene TRBV5-1 combines with J gene TRBJ2-1; 15 positions match TRBD2. The CDR3 contains 16 residues. The germline CDR1 and CDR2 sequences are SGHRS and YFSETQ. V lost 4 bases to trimming and J lost 13 bases; unmatched junction nucleotides: 12. Here the CDR3 reads CASSMGLAGGPAGQFF. The CDR3 nucleotides are TGCGCCAGCAGCATGGGACTAGCGGGGGGTCCAGCAGGCCAGTTCTTC.

The gene calls are TRBV9 and TRBJ1-4; 8 nucleotides line up with TRBD1. The germline CDR1 and CDR2 sequences are SGDLS and YYNGEE. V lost 0 bases to trimming and J lost 7 bases; unmatched junction nucleotides: 5. This CDR3 is 15 amino acids long. For the CDR3, the DNA is TGTGCCAGCAGCGTAGTTAGTGGACAGGGTGAAAAACTGTTTTTT. This encodes CASSVVSGQGEKLFF.

DNA of the CDR3: TGTGCCAGCACCCCGGGACAGTTCTCTGGAAACACCATATATTTT. It is translated as CASTPGQFSGNTIYF. J is TRBJ1-3 and V is TRBV11-1; 7 bases are shared with TRBD1. The J segment lost 0 bases and the V segment lost 7 bases, leaving 6 bases of the junction unmatched. The CDR3 runs to 15 residues. From germline, CDR1 is SGHAT and CDR2 FQDESV (reference sequence). Using reference TRBV11-1 and TRBJ1-3 for the parts outside the CDR3, the full variable domain is EAEVAQSPRYKITEKSQAVAFWCDPISGHATLYWYRQILGQGPELLVQFQDESVVDDSQLPKDRFSAERLKGVDSTLKIQPAELGDSAMYLCASTPGQFSGNTIYFGEGSWLTVV.

This chain joins TRBV7-9 and TRBJ1-2; 7 bases are shared with TRBD1. J lost 8 bases, V lost 5 bases, and 14 bases had no gene match. The CDR3 runs to 15 residues. Germline-derived CDR1 and CDR2 are SEHNR and FQNEAQ (reference sequence). The CDR3 here is CASSPSLGQEGGYTF. Here the CDR3 DNA reads TGTGCCAGCAGCCCCTCCCTAGGACAGGAGGGAGGCTACACCTTC.

The chain recombines TRBV9 with TRBJ1-2; the D is unclear. Germline CDR1 and CDR2: SGDLS and YYNGEE. The CDR3 is made up of 12 amino acids. V lost 4 bases to trimming and J lost 4 bases, with 8 bases between them. The CDR3 region is CASSPIGYGYTF. The CDR3 nucleotides read TGTGCCAGCAGCCCGATCGGCTATGGCTACACCTTC.

The rearrangement links TRBV10-2 to TRBJ2-7; 9 nucleotides agree with TRBD2. With V trimmed by 2 bases and J by 2 bases, 7 bases remained unmatched. The CDR3 is 16 residues long. CDR1 is WSHSY, CDR2 SAAADI, per germline. The CDR3 bases are TGCGCCAGCAGTGAGAGGGCTAGCGGGAAGGCCTACGAGCAGTACTTC. Translation: CASSERASGKAYEQYF.

For this clone: The same CDR3 can be traced to other DNA sequences in this sample. V usage is TRBV27 and J usage is TRBJ1-1, with D unclear. There are 14 residues in the CDR3. CDR1 and CDR2 (germline): MNHEY, SMNVEV (reference sequence). The germline V and J ends were trimmed by 2 bases and 1 base, with 8 bases remaining between them. CDR3 in amino acids: CASSLGGGNTEAFF. The CDR3 nucleotides read TGTGCCAGCAGTTTAGGAGGTGGGAACACTGAAGCTTTCTTT.

The CDR3 loop is CSVAREVGTQYF. The CDR3 DNA follows: TGCAGCGTGGCCAGGGAGGTGGGGACCCAGTACTTC. The rearrangement links TRBV29-1 to TRBJ2-5, with D tentatively TRBD2 (6 bases). CDR1 SQVTM and CDR2 ANQGSEA come from the germline V gene. V lost 6 bases, J lost 7 bases, and 15 bases lay in between. The CDR3 loop spans 12 amino acids.

The table lists this clone with a count of one. This rearrangement joins TRBV11-2 to TRBJ2-7; no definite D call. Trimming left V 5 bases short and J 2 bases short, with 4 bases between. This CDR3 has 11 amino acids. The germline V gene encodes CDR1 SGHAT and CDR2 FQNNGV. The CDR3: CASSRTYEQYF. The CDR3 nucleotides are TGTGCCAGCAGCCGTACCTACGAGCAGTACTTC.

This chain uses TRBV7-9 with TRBJ2-3; D perhaps matches TRBD2 (6 bases). The CDR3 sequence is 14 residues long. Germline lookup yields CDR1 SEHNR and CDR2 FQNEAQ (reference sequence). The V end lost 5 bases, the J end lost 1 base, and 10 bases lay between the germline ends. The CDR3 protein is CASSITGGTDTQYF. Here the CDR3 DNA reads TGTGCCAGCAGCATAACGGGAGGCACAGATACGCAGTATTTT.

CDR3 bases: TGTGCCAGCTCAAAGACAGGGGGCTCTGAAAAACTGTTTTTT. Translated, it gives CASSKTGGSEKLFF. The rearrangement links TRBV7-9 to TRBJ1-4; 10 bases are shared with TRBD1. CDR1 and CDR2 (germline): SEHNR, FQNEAQ (reference sequence). The CDR3 spans 14 residues. The junction had 7 bases not matched to a gene; V was cut back by 8 bases and J by 7 bases.

V and J are TRBV11-3 and TRBJ2-5, with D tentatively TRBD1 (6 bases). The end of the DNA is better explained by TRBJ2-7, so the J call may be wrong. This CDR3 has 14 amino acids. Germline CDR1 SGHNT, CDR2 YENEEA. As DNA, the CDR3 is TGTGCCAGCAGCAGGGGGACGGAACACTACGAGCAGTACTTC. Protein sequence: CASSRGTEHYEQYF.

The table lists this clone with a count of one. This chain connects TRBV6-5 to TRBJ1-4; TRBD1 aligns across 7 bases. Germline V lookup: CDR1 MNHEY, CDR2 SVGAGI. Trimming removed 6 bases from V and 7 bases from J; junction bases left unmatched: 11. This CDR3 spans 15 amino acids. CDR3 sequence: CASRPRTGMGEKLFF. CDR3 DNA sequence: TGTGCCAGCAGACCCCGGACAGGAATGGGTGAAAAACTGTTTTTT.